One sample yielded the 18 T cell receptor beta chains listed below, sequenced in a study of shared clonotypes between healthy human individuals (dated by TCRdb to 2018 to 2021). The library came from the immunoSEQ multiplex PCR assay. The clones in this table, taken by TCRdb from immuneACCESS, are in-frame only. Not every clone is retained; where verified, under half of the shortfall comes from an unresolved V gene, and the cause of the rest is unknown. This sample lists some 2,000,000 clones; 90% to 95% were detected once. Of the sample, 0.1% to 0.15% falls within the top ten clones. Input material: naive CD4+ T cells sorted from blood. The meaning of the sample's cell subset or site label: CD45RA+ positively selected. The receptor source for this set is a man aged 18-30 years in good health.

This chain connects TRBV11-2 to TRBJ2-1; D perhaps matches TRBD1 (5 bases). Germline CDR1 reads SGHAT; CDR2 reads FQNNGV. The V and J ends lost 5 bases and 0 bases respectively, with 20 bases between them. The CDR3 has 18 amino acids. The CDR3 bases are TGTGCCAGCAGCCCATTAGCTCCTAGACAGAGCTCCTACAATGAGCAGTTCTTC. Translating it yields CASSPLAPRQSSYNEQFF.

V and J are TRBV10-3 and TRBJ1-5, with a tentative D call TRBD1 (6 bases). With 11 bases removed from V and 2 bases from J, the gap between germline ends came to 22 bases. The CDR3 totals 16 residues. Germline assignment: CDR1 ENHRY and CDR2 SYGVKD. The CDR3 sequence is CARRGGTTSGNQPQHF. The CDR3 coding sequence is TGTGCCCGGAGGGGGGGGACTACTTCGGGCAATCAGCCCCAGCATTTT.

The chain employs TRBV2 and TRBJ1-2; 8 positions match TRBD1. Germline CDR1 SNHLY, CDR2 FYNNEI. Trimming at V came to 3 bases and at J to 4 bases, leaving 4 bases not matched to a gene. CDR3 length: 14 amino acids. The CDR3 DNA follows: TGTGCCAGCAGTGAGGGGCAGGGGGCCTATGGCTACACCTTC. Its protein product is CASSEGQGAYGYTF.

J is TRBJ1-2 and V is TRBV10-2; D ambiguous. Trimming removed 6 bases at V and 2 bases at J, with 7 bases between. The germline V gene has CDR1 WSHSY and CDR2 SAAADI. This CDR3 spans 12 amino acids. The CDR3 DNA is TGCGCCAGCAGCCAGCTAAACTATGGCTACACCTTC. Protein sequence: CASSQLNYGYTF.

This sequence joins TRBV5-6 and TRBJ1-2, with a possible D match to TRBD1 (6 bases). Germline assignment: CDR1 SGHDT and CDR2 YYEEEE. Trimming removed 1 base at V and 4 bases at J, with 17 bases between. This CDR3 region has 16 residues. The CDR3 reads CASSLLGQLFIYGYTF. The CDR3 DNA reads TGTGCCAGCAGCTTGCTAGGACAGTTGTTTATCTATGGCTACACCTTC.

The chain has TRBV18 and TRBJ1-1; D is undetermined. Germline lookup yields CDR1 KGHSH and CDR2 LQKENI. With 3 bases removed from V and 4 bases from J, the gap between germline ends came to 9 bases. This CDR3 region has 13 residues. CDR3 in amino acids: CASSPERVTEAFF. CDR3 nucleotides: TGTGCCAGCTCACCGGAACGGGTCACTGAAGCTTTCTTT.

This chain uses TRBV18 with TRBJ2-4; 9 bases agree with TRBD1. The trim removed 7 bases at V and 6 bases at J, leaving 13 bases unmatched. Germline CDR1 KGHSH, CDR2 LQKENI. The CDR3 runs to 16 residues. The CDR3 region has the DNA TGTGCCAGCTTCGATGGGACAGGGTATCGACCAAACATTCAGTACTTC. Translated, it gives CASFDGTGYRPNIQYF.

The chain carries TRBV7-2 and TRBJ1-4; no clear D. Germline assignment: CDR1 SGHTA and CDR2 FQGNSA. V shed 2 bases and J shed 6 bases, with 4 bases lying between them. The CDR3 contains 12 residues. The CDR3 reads CASSLLDEKLFF. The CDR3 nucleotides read TGTGCCAGCAGCTTACTTGATGAAAAACTGTTTTTT.

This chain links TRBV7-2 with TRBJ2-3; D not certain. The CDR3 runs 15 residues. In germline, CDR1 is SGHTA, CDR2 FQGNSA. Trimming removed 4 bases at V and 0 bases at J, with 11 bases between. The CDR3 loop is CASSYGRSSTDTQYF. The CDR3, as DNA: TGTGCCAGCAGCTACGGGCGGTCTAGCACAGATACGCAGTATTTT. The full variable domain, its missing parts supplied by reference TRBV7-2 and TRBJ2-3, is GAGVSQSPSNKVTEKGKDVELRCDPISGHTALYWYRQSLGQGLEFLIYFQGNSAPDKSGLPSDRFSAERTGGSVSTLTIQRTQQEDSAVYLCASSYGRSSTDTQYFGPGTRLTVL.

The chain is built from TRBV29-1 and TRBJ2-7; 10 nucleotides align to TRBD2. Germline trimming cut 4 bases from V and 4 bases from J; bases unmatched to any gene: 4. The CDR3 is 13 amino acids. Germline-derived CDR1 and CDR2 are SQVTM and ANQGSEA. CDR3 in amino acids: CSVVASGGYEQYF. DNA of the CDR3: TGCAGCGTTGTGGCTAGCGGGGGATACGAGCAGTACTTC.

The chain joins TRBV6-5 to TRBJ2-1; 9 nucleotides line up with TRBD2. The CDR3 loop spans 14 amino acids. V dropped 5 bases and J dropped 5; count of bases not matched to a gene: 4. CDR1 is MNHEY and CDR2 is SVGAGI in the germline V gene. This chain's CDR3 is CASSRGGANNEQFF. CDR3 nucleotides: TGTGCCAGCAGTCGCGGGGGGGCAAACAATGAGCAGTTCTTC.

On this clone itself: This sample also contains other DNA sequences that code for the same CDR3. Here the CDR3 DNA reads TGCGCCAGCAGTGTCGGTAGCACAGATACGCAGTATTTT. The encoded protein is CASSVGSTDTQYF. V and J are TRBV10-1 and TRBJ2-3; D is ambiguous. The V end was cut by 4 bases, the J end by 0 bases, with 5 bases between. The CDR3 is 13 amino acids. Germline V gene lookup returns CDR1 WNHNN and CDR2 SYGVQD (reference sequence).

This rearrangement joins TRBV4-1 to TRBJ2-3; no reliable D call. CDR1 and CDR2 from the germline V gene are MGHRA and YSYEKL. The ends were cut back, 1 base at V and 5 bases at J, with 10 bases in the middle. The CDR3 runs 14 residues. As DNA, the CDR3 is TGCGCCAGCAGCCAAGTCGCAGTTGGAGATACGCAGTATTTT. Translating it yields CASSQVAVGDTQYF.

The CDR3 DNA reads as TGCGCCAGCAGCTTTCCTAGCGGGACGGAGACCCAGTACTTC. Translation: CASSFPSGTETQYF. The V and J genes are TRBV5-1 and TRBJ2-5; 9 positions agree with TRBD2. Looked up from germline, CDR1 is SGHRS and CDR2 is YFSETQ. This CDR3 region has 14 residues. With 2 bases clipped from V and 5 bases from J, the junction kept 4 bases outside the gene matches.

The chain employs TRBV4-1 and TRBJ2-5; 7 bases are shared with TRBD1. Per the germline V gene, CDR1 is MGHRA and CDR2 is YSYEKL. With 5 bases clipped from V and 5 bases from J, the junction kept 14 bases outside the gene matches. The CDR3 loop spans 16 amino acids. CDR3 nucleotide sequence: TGCGCCAGCAGCTACTCGATACAGGGGTATGAGGAGACCCAGTACTTC. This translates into CASSYSIQGYEETQYF.

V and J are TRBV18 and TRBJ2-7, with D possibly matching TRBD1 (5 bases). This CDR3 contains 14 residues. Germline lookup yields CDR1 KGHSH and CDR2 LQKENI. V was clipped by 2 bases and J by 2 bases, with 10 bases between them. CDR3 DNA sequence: TGTGCCAGCTCACCATGGGGCGGTACCTACGAGCAGTACTTC. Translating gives CASSPWGGTYEQYF.

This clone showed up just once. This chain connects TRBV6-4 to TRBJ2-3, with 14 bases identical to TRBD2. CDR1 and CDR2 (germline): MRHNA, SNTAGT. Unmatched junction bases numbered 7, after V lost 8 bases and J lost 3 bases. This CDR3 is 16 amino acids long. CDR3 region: CASRKTSGGVTDTQYF. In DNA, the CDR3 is TGTGCCAGCCGGAAGACTAGCGGGGGGGTTACAGATACGCAGTATTTT.

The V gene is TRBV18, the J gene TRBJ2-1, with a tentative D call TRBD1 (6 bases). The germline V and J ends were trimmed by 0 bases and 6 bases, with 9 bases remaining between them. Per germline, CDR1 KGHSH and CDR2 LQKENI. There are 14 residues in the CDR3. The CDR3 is CASSPPRGINEQFF. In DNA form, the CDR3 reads TGTGCCAGCTCACCACCGAGGGGGATCAATGAGCAGTTCTTC.